The 10 T cell receptor beta chains in this list originate from one sample, sequenced in a study of shared clonotypes between healthy human individuals. Sequencing was performed with immunoSEQ multiplex PCR; in TCRdb, only in-frame clones are kept and a portion is missing. The sample contains some 630,000 clones, about 96% of which appear only once. CD45RO-negative, CCR7-selected cells formed the naive CD8 fraction, which excluded terminally differentiated effector memory CD45RA+ cells. Source material: naive CD8+ T cells sorted from blood. All receptors come from a woman aged 25-40 years in good health.

This chain joins TRBV6-6 and TRBJ2-7, with 7 bases aligning to TRBD1. Germline values: CDR1 MNHNY, CDR2 SVGAGI (reference sequence). V lost 4 bases and J lost 3; bases outside the gene matches: 6. This CDR3 spans 14 amino acids. The CDR3 protein is CASSFQQGNYEQYF. DNA for the CDR3: TGTGCCAGCAGTTTCCAACAGGGGAACTACGAGCAGTACTTC.

The chain combines TRBV2 with TRBJ1-5; no clear D. CDR3 size: 12 residues. From germline, CDR1 is SNHLY and CDR2 FYNNEI. V was pared by 2 bases and J by 7 bases, with 6 bases between. The CDR3 coding sequence is TGTGCCAGCAGTGAATCCAGGCAGCCCCAGCATTTT. This translates into CASSESRQPQHF. The full variable domain, with the rest looked up from reference TRBV2 and TRBJ1-5, is EPEVTQTPSHQVTQMGQEVILRCVPISNHLYFYWYRQILGQKVEFLVSFYNNEISEKSEIFDDQFSVERPDGSNFTLKIRSTKLEDSAMYFCASSESRQPQHFGDGTRLSIL.

This clone was recorded only once. V is TRBV10-3 and J is TRBJ1-3; 7 positions agree with TRBD1. Germline lookup yields CDR1 ENHRY and CDR2 SYGVKD. There are 16 residues in the CDR3. J was trimmed by 0 bases and V by 3 bases; bases with no gene match: 5. CDR3 nucleotide sequence: TGTGCCATCAGTGAACGAGACAGGGACTCTGGAAACACCATATATTTT. Encoded protein: CAISERDRDSGNTIYF.

The gene calls are TRBV14 and TRBJ2-3; TRBD2 matches at 11 bases. Losses at the gene ends were 1 base for V and 4 bases for J; bases not matched to a gene: 1. CDR1 and CDR2 from the germline V gene are SGHDN and FVKESK. The CDR3 contains 15 residues. The CDR3 spells CASSQVSGRADTQYF. The CDR3 region has the DNA TGTGCCAGCAGCCAAGTTAGCGGGAGGGCAGATACGCAGTATTTT.

The chain combines TRBV13 with TRBJ2-5; possibly TRBD2 for D (6 bases). The closer fit of TRBJ2-7 to the DNA end suggests the J call may be wrong. CDR3 size: 14 residues. The germline CDR1 and CDR2 sequences are PRHDT and FYEKMQ (reference sequence). CDR3 DNA sequence: TGTGCCAGCAGCCCCGGGAGCGGGTCCTACGAGCAGTACTTC. As protein: CASSPGSGSYEQYF.

The chain couples TRBV6-5 to TRBJ1-4; 9 nucleotides agree with TRBD1. The CDR3 length is 16 residues. The V gene end was trimmed by 0 bases and the J gene end by 5 bases; junction bases not matched to a gene: 4. In germline, CDR1 is MNHEY, CDR2 SVGAGI. CDR3 protein: CASSYSTGGPNEKLFF. The CDR3 DNA follows: TGTGCCAGCAGTTACTCGACAGGGGGACCCAATGAAAAACTGTTTTTT.

This sequence joins TRBV4-1 and TRBJ2-3; 8 nucleotides agree with TRBD2. V dropped 4 bases and J dropped 6; count of bases not matched to a gene: 6. Germline V gene sequence: CDR1 MGHRA, CDR2 YSYEKL. This CDR3 spans 14 amino acids. The CDR3 DNA reads TGCGCCAGCAGCCCTTGGACTAGCTCGGATACGCAGTATTTT. It translates to CASSPWTSSDTQYF.

The chain employs TRBV27 and TRBJ2-1; 7 nucleotides agree with TRBD1. The CDR3 is made up of 16 amino acids. Unmatched junction bases numbered 12, after V lost 6 bases and J lost 4 bases. The germline V gene has CDR1 MNHEY and CDR2 SMNVEV (reference sequence). CDR3 coding DNA: TGTGCCAGCAGAGGGGGAAAAGGGACAGCTTACAATGAGCAGTTCTTC. It yields the protein CASRGGKGTAYNEQFF.

The gene calls are TRBV29-1 and TRBJ1-3; 7 bases line up with TRBD1. J lost 1 base, V lost 5 bases, and 5 bases had no gene match. This CDR3 spans 14 amino acids. CDR1 and CDR2 from the germline V gene are SQVTM and ANQGSEA. The CDR3 spells CSVHWTGSGNTIYF. CDR3 sequence (DNA): TGCAGCGTTCATTGGACAGGTTCTGGAAACACCATATATTTT.

The gene calls are TRBV27 and TRBJ2-5; TRBD2 might be the D (6 bases). The DNA matches TRBJ2-7 better at its end, which makes the J call doubtful. Germline assignment: CDR1 MNHEY and CDR2 SMNVEV (reference sequence). This CDR3 comprises 15 residues. CDR3 DNA sequence: TGTGCCAGCACCCCCGTTGCGGGGCCGCCCTACGAGCAGTACTTC. Protein product: CASTPVAGPPYEQYF.